The 21 T cell receptor beta chains listed next were all sequenced from one sample in a study of blood T cell repertoires in COVID-19. The assay was immunoSEQ multiplex PCR, and TCRdb's table has in-frame clones only and misses some. The sample comprises roughly 250,000 clones, around 82% of which are singletons, and about 3.9% rests with the top ten. Sequencing was performed on PBMCs or T cells enriched from blood (not recorded which). The receptors originated from a woman in her thirties or forties who had been exposed to COVID-19.

This chain links TRBV10-3 with TRBJ2-7; 8 bases map to TRBD1. With 2 bases clipped from V and 0 bases from J, the junction kept 9 bases outside the gene matches. The CDR3 extends over 17 amino acids. The V gene's germline CDR1 is ENHRY and CDR2 SYGVKD. CDR3: CAISETRPGTGSYEQYF. DNA for the CDR3: TGTGCCATCAGTGAGACGAGACCCGGGACAGGCTCCTACGAGCAGTACTTC.

V and J are TRBV29-1 and TRBJ1-2; TRBD1 matches at 7 bases. The CDR3 spans 13 residues. V trimming: 5 bases; J trimming: 4 bases; junction bases outside the gene matches: 7. Germline CDR1 and CDR2: SQVTM and ANQGSEA. As DNA, the CDR3 is TGCAGCGTTATGACAGGGCAGCCCTATGGCTACACCTTC. This gives the protein CSVMTGQPYGYTF.

The rearrangement uses TRBV5-1 and TRBJ1-6; D ambiguous. From germline, CDR1 is SGHRS and CDR2 YFSETQ. This CDR3 spans 14 amino acids. Deletions cut 1 base from V and 8 bases from J, with 10 bases between. In DNA form, the CDR3 reads TGCGCCAGCAGCTTGAGGTTCGGGGATTCACCCCTCCACTTT. It translates to CASSLRFGDSPLHF. The full variable domain, completed using reference TRBV5-1 and TRBJ1-6, is KAGVTQTPRYLIKTRGQQVTLSCSPISGHRSVSWYQQTPGQGLQFLFEYFSETQRNKGNFPGRFSGRQFSNSRSEMNVSTLELGDSALYLCASSLRFGDSPLHFGNGTRLTVT.

The chain is built from TRBV7-9 and TRBJ1-2; maybe TRBD1 (6 bases). CDR1 and CDR2 from the germline V gene are SEHNR and FQNEAQ (reference sequence). The CDR3 is made up of 17 amino acids. V was clipped by 2 bases and J by 8 bases, with 24 bases between them. Here the CDR3 reads CASSLFRTESLVGGYTF. The DNA of the CDR3 is TGTGCCAGCAGCTTATTCAGGACAGAGTCATTGGTGGGCGGCTACACCTTC.

V gene TRBV5-4 combines with J gene TRBJ1-1; a possible D gene is TRBD1 (6 bases). V was shortened by 4 bases and J by 5 bases, with 15 bases between the two germline ends. Germline loops: CDR1 SGHNT, CDR2 YYREEE (reference sequence). The CDR3 is 14 residues long. The CDR3: CASSQGSRGTEAFF. The CDR3, as DNA: TGTGCCAGCAGCCAGGGGTCTAGGGGGACTGAAGCTTTCTTT.

The V and J genes are TRBV4-3 and TRBJ2-2; TRBD2 matches 7 bases. Trimming removed 5 bases from V and 6 bases from J; junction bases left unmatched: 24. Per the germline V gene, CDR1 is LGHNA and CDR2 is YSLEER. The CDR3 length is 20 residues. Here the CDR3 reads CASSSRIYVAGQGGAGELFF. The CDR3 bases are TGCGCCAGCAGCTCACGAATTTATGTAGCGGGTCAGGGAGGTGCCGGGGAGCTGTTTTTT.

J is TRBJ1-4 and V is TRBV5-6, with TRBD1 matching 7 bases. Losses at the gene ends were 5 bases for V and 8 bases for J; bases not matched to a gene: 6. This CDR3 contains 13 residues. Germline V gene sequence: CDR1 SGHDT, CDR2 YYEEEE. In nucleotides, the CDR3 is TGTGCCAGCAGTAGGAGGGGGCGCGAAAAACTGTTTTTT. Amino acids: CASSRRGREKLFF.

The chain employs TRBV18 and TRBJ1-2; D perhaps matches TRBD1 (6 bases). In germline, CDR1 is KGHSH, CDR2 LQKENI. Trimming shortened V by 2 bases and J by 4 bases, and 17 bases separated the two germline ends. CDR3 size: 16 residues. The CDR3 DNA sequence: TGTGCCAGCTCACCAGGGCAGGGGCCGGGGGGCTATGGCTACACCTTC. It encodes CASSPGQGPGGYGYTF.

This clone occurred once. The chain couples TRBV5-5 to TRBJ1-1; possible D gene TRBD1, 6 bases. The CDR3 runs 15 residues. The V gene lost 1 base and the J gene lost 3 bases, with 13 bases spanning the gap. The germline gives CDR1 SGHKS, CDR2 YYEKEE (reference sequence). DNA of the CDR3: TGTGCCAGCAGCTTGACCACAGGGCAGGACACTGAAGCTTTCTTT. It is translated as CASSLTTGQDTEAFF.

The chain couples TRBV6-5 to TRBJ2-3; 7 positions agree with TRBD1. The V gene end was trimmed by 6 bases and the J gene end by 4 bases; junction bases not matched to a gene: 7. This CDR3 has 14 amino acids. Germline-derived CDR1 and CDR2 are MNHEY and SVGAGI. This CDR3 reads CASSGTVGADTQYF. In nucleotides, the CDR3 is TGTGCCAGCAGCGGGACAGTGGGAGCAGATACGCAGTATTTT.

This chain links TRBV7-9 with TRBJ2-3, with D perhaps TRBD2 (6 bases). The V and J ends lost 5 bases and 2 bases respectively, with 11 bases between them. This CDR3 spans 14 amino acids. In germline, CDR1 is SEHNR, CDR2 FQNEAQ (reference sequence). Written as DNA, the CDR3 is TGTGCCAGCAGCCCCCGGGACTTCACAGATACGCAGTATTTT. Residues: CASSPRDFTDTQYF.

The rearrangement uses TRBV18 and TRBJ1-1; TRBD1 agrees at 8 bases. Per the germline V gene, CDR1 is KGHSH and CDR2 is LQKENI. V shed 6 bases, J shed 5 bases, and the junction held 14 bases outside the gene matches. This CDR3 has 16 residues. CDR3 residues: CASSLQSGGAGTEAFF. CDR3 bases: TGTGCCAGCTCGCTCCAATCAGGGGGCGCGGGTACTGAAGCTTTCTTT.

The genes are TRBV4-1 and TRBJ1-1, with D maybe TRBD1 (6 bases). Germline CDR1 MGHRA, CDR2 YSYEKL. The CDR3 consists of 12 residues. V was cut by 5 bases and J by 8 bases, with 12 bases left in between. CDR3 region: CASSYTGTEAFF. CDR3 bases: TGCGCCAGCAGCTATACAGGGACCGAAGCTTTCTTT.

This chain joins TRBV9 and TRBJ1-5, with TRBD1 matching 7 bases. The CDR3 is 15 residues long. Germline-derived CDR1 and CDR2 are SGDLS and YYNGEE. The ends lost 3 bases at V and 6 bases at J; junction bases unmatched: 9. The CDR3 is CASSAGTVAGQPQHF. CDR3 sequence (DNA): TGTGCCAGCAGCGCCGGGACAGTCGCGGGTCAGCCCCAGCATTTT.

The chain employs TRBV5-6 and TRBJ2-7; 7 bases match TRBD1. Unmatched junction bases numbered 7, after V lost 4 bases and J lost 0 bases. Looked up from germline, CDR1 is SGHDT and CDR2 is YYEEEE. This CDR3 spans 15 amino acids. CDR3 in DNA: TGTGCCAGCAGCGTATTGACAGGGAGCTCCTACGAGCAGTACTTC. Protein sequence: CASSVLTGSSYEQYF.

The chain couples TRBV4-3 to TRBJ2-3; 8 bases are a match to TRBD2. Germline V gene data show CDR1 as LGHNA and CDR2 as YSLEER. V lost 0 bases to trimming and J lost 12 bases; unmatched junction nucleotides: 5. The CDR3 contains 13 residues. The CDR3 spells CASSQEDGTSQYF. The CDR3 coding sequence is TGCGCCAGCAGCCAAGAGGACGGGACTAGTCAGTATTTT.

This chain links TRBV6-5 with TRBJ1-2; 8 bases line up with TRBD1. V trimming: 0 bases; J trimming: 2 bases; junction bases outside the gene matches: 2. Per the germline V gene, CDR1 is MNHEY and CDR2 is SVGAGI. This CDR3 contains 15 residues. The CDR3 here is CASSYSNRGNYGYTF. The CDR3 bases are TGTGCCAGCAGTTACTCGAACAGGGGGAACTATGGCTACACCTTC.

V and J are TRBV6-5 and TRBJ2-4, with 13 bases lining up with TRBD2. This CDR3 is built from 14 residues. Germline values: CDR1 MNHEY, CDR2 SVGAGI. V lost 6 bases to trimming and J lost 7 bases; unmatched junction nucleotides: 3. The CDR3 DNA follows: TGTGCCAGCAGCCCGGGACTAGCGGGGAACATTCAGTACTTC. Its translation: CASSPGLAGNIQYF.

The rearrangement links TRBV28 to TRBJ1-1; the D is unclear. Germline CDR1 MDHEN, CDR2 SYDVKM. With 6 bases removed from V and 1 base from J, the gap between germline ends came to 9 bases. The CDR3 consists of 13 residues. The CDR3 DNA follows: TGTGCCAGCAGACTCGACTGGAACACTGAAGCTTTCTTT. Protein sequence: CASRLDWNTEAFF.

A word on this clone: The same CDR3 can be traced to other DNA sequences in this sample. The gene calls are TRBV11-2 and TRBJ1-1; D ambiguous. V was trimmed by 1 base and J by 7 bases, leaving 10 bases between them. From germline, CDR1 is SGHAT and CDR2 FQNNGV. There are 13 residues in the CDR3. CDR3 protein: CASSLVEGNEAFF. As DNA, the CDR3 is TGTGCCAGCAGCTTAGTCGAGGGAAATGAAGCTTTCTTT.

The rearrangement uses TRBV3-1 (or the pseudogene TRBV3-2) and TRBJ2-5, with 8 positions matching TRBD2. CDR3 size: 14 residues. V lost 4 bases to trimming and J lost 1 base; unmatched junction nucleotides: 2. Germline V gene lookup returns CDR1 LGHDT and CDR2 YNNKEL (reference sequence). This chain's CDR3 is CASSLTSGQETQYF. The CDR3 nucleotides are TGTGCCAGCAGCCTAACTAGCGGCCAAGAGACCCAGTACTTC.